This TCR beta chain was obtained from a study of blood T cell repertoires in COVID-19. This table comes from immunoSEQ multiplex PCR, and its TCRdb copy is limited to in-frame clones, with some not included. This table holds approximately 250,000 clones, 75% to 85% found once. The specimen sequenced was peripheral blood. The TCR was taken from a man aged 50-59 years with COVID-19, enrolled during active disease.

CDR3: CASSRAQGSYNEQFF. CDR3 coding DNA: TGTGCCAGCAGCCGGGCCCAGGGAAGCTACAATGAGCAGTTCTTC. The V call is TRBV11-2, the J call TRBJ2-1, with D possibly being TRBD1 (5 bases). Trimming shortened V by 5 bases and J by 3 bases, and 14 bases separated the two germline ends. Germline-derived CDR1 and CDR2 are SGHAT and FQNNGV. The length of the CDR3 is 15 residues.